This T cell receptor beta chain came from a study of cytomegalovirus exposure and HLA in healthy donors. Study-level results: A link between a missense DCLRE1C variant and TCR beta V- and J-gene trimming emerged from a later analysis.

In germline, CDR1 is SGHTA, CDR2 FQGNSA. The CDR3 has 15 residues. Losses at the gene ends were 5 bases for V and 9 bases for J; bases not matched to a gene: 14. 60 Vbeta and 13 Jbeta primers were used in PCR. Measured with immunoSEQ multiplex PCR; TCRdb has only the in-frame clones, and not every one. In the table there are approximately 130,000 clones, 85% to 90% of which are singletons. Regarding this clone: Its antigen is as yet unknown.

This receptor was identified in a young woman in good health and CMV-seronegative. Sequenced: PBMCs. The chain carries TRBV7-2 and TRBJ2-7; 9 bases are shared with TRBD2. The CDR3 nucleotides are TGTGCCAGCAGCCAATTTAGCGGGAGTTCGAATCGGCAGTACTTC. Protein sequence: CASSQFSGSSNRQYF. Based on the CDR3 plus reference TRBV7-2 and TRBJ2-7, the full variable domain is GAGVSQSPSNKVTEKGKDVELRCDPISGHTALYWYRQSLGQGLEFLIYFQGNSAPDKSGLPSDRFSAERTGGSVSTLTIQRTQQEDSAVYLCASSQFSGSSNRQYFGPGTRLTVT.